The 28 T cell receptor beta chains below all came from one sample that was sequenced in a study of shared T cell receptors in the human thymus. The repertoire was sequenced with immunoSEQ multiplex PCR; TCRdb's copy has only in-frame clones and lacks some. This table has hundreds of thousands of clones, 75% to 80% appearing once. This sample also belongs to another study, concerning human thymus T cells.

The specimen was thymocytes. The receptors were sampled from a boy in the first two years of life with a congenital heart defect.

V and J are TRBV2 and TRBJ2-2; 13 bases are shared with TRBD2. After removal of 11 bases from V and 5 bases from J, the junction contained 14 bases not matched to a gene. The CDR3 runs 17 residues. Per germline, CDR1 SNHLY and CDR2 FYNNEI. CDR3 amino acids: CAAYRTGLAGETGELFF. The CDR3 DNA is TGTGCCGCCTACCGGACAGGACTAGCGGGAGAAACCGGGGAGCTGTTTTTT.

The genes are TRBV2 and TRBJ2-7; TRBD1 agrees at 9 bases. V shed 5 bases, J shed 2 bases, and the junction held 7 bases outside the gene matches. The CDR3 has 15 residues. Per the germline V gene, CDR1 is SNHLY and CDR2 is FYNNEI. CDR3 in DNA: TGTGCCAGCAGTACTCACCGGGACAGGGCCTACGAGCAGTACTTC. As protein: CASSTHRDRAYEQYF.

This chain links TRBV14 with TRBJ2-4, with 8 positions matching TRBD2. In germline, CDR1 is SGHDN, CDR2 FVKESK. This CDR3 is 14 amino acids long. Trimming removed 3 bases from V and 8 bases from J; junction bases left unmatched: 6. CDR3 loop: CASSQREEGYIQYF. The CDR3 DNA is TGTGCCAGCAGCCAGCGGGAGGAAGGGTACATTCAGTACTTC.

This clone was counted a few times. This chain links TRBV9 with TRBJ2-1; D is unclear. Per the germline V gene, CDR1 is SGDLS and CDR2 is YYNGEE. Trimming took 0 bases from V and 1 from J, leaving 8 bases between them. There are 15 residues in the CDR3. The CDR3 protein is CASSVGAHSYNEQFF. The CDR3 DNA reads TGTGCCAGCAGCGTAGGGGCGCATTCCTACAATGAGCAGTTCTTC.

This clone was seen a few times. The chain uses TRBV7-6 and TRBJ2-1, with 8 bases fitting TRBD2. The CDR3 runs to 15 residues. V dropped 3 bases and J dropped 3; count of bases not matched to a gene: 4. Germline CDR1 and CDR2: SGHVS and FNYEAQ. The chain's CDR3 is CASSFMGLVYNEQFF. The DNA for the CDR3 is TGTGCCAGCAGCTTTATGGGACTAGTCTACAATGAGCAGTTCTTC.

The chain uses TRBV7-8 and TRBJ2-1; D uncertain. The V end lost 5 bases, the J end lost 9 bases, and 5 bases lay between the germline ends. The CDR3 totals 10 residues. Looked up from germline, CDR1 is SGHVS and CDR2 is FQNEAQ. Here the CDR3 DNA reads TGTGCCAGCAGCCCCGGTGAGCAGTTCTTC. As protein: CASSPGEQFF.

This clone was picked up a small number of times. The V call is TRBV30, the J call TRBJ1-5; 8 bases are shared with TRBD1. CDR1 is GTSNPN, CDR2 SVGIG, per germline (reference sequence). The CDR3 has 18 residues. The trim removed 3 bases at V and 5 bases at J, leaving 18 bases unmatched. The CDR3 DNA sequence: TGTGCCTGGAGCCCTTGGGACAGGACCCCGGCTTTCGATCAGCCCCAGCATTTT. Translation gives CAWSPWDRTPAFDQPQHF. The full variable domain, completed using reference TRBV30 and TRBJ1-5, is SQTIHQWPATLVQPVGSPLSLECTVEGTSNPNLYWYRQAAGRGLQLLFYSVGIGQISSEVPQNLSASRPQDRQFILSSKKLLLSDSGFYLCAWSPWDRTPAFDQPQHFGDGTRLSIL.

The chain is built from TRBV5-1 and TRBJ2-1; D might be TRBD1 (7 bases). V lost 3 bases to trimming and J lost 0 bases, with 10 bases between them. The CDR3 consists of 15 residues. Per the germline V gene, CDR1 is SGHRS and CDR2 is YFSETQ. Written as DNA, the CDR3 is TGCGCCAGCAGCTGGGGGGACAGCTCCTACAATGAGCAGTTCTTC. Translating it yields CASSWGDSSYNEQFF.

This chain links TRBV7-2 with TRBJ1-2, with 9 positions matching TRBD1. Germline V gives CDR1 SGHTA, CDR2 FQGNSA. J gave up 8 bases and V 5 bases, and 12 bases lay outside the gene matches. The CDR3 runs to 15 residues. The CDR3 is CASSQDRGDLQGYTF. The CDR3, as DNA: TGTGCCAGCAGCCAGGACAGGGGTGATCTGCAGGGCTACACCTTC.

The chain is built from TRBV4-1 and TRBJ2-1; no clear D gene. This CDR3 region has 13 residues. In germline, CDR1 is MGHRA, CDR2 YSYEKL. The V and J ends lost 8 bases and 9 bases respectively, with 17 bases between them. The CDR3 bases are TGCGCCAGCGCCCGGTCGGGTAAGGTTGAGCAGTTCTTC. It specifies CASARSGKVEQFF.

The CDR3 sequence is CASSLAVRGNTEAFF. In DNA form, the CDR3 reads TGTGCCAGCAGCTTAGCCGTCCGGGGGAACACTGAAGCTTTCTTT. J is TRBJ1-1 and V is TRBV7-9; no definite D call. This CDR3 comprises 15 residues. V was clipped by 0 bases and J by 1 base, with 9 bases between them. Germline-derived CDR1 and CDR2 are SEHNR and FQNEAQ (reference sequence).

CDR3 sequence: CASSVSGDPYEQYF. DNA of the CDR3: TGTGCCAGCAGTGTATCAGGGGACCCCTACGAGCAGTACTTC. This chain joins TRBV28 and TRBJ2-7; D may be TRBD1 (6 bases). The CDR3 has 14 amino acids. Germline loops: CDR1 MDHEN, CDR2 SYDVKM. V lost 5 bases to trimming and J lost 2 bases, with 13 bases between them.

This clone was observed once. This rearrangement joins TRBV28 to TRBJ2-7; 8 bases match TRBD2. The CDR3 runs to 17 residues. From germline, CDR1 is MDHEN and CDR2 SYDVKM. The junction had 18 bases not matched to a gene; V was cut back by 5 bases and J by 6 bases. The CDR3 DNA reads as TGTGCCAGCAGTCCTGGGGGTGGGACTAGAGGGTCCGGCGAGCAGTACTTC. This sequence encodes CASSPGGGTRGSGEQYF.

CDR3 nucleotides: TGTGCCAGCAGCCAAGAGGGACTAGCGGGCATAGGCGGGCACAATGAGCAGTTCTTC. Protein: CASSQEGLAGIGGHNEQFF. The chain couples TRBV14 to TRBJ2-1; 12 nucleotides match TRBD2. Germline lookup yields CDR1 SGHDN and CDR2 FVKESK. The ends lost 0 bases at V and 5 bases at J; junction bases unmatched: 11. The CDR3 consists of 19 residues.

The chain is built from TRBV29-1 and TRBJ2-2, with 8 bases matching TRBD1. The V segment lost 6 bases and the J segment 0 bases; nucleotides outside the gene matches: 9. Per germline, CDR1 SQVTM and CDR2 ANQGSEA. The CDR3 runs to 16 residues. The CDR3 region is CSVLSLGQANTGELFF. In nucleotides, the CDR3 is TGCAGCGTCCTCTCTTTGGGACAGGCGAACACCGGGGAGCTGTTTTTT.

The gene calls are TRBV6-5 and TRBJ2-5, with no clear D. The V and J ends lost 0 bases and 3 bases respectively, with 8 bases between them. This CDR3 is 14 amino acids long. Germline V CDR1 and CDR2: MNHEY, SVGAGI. Here the CDR3 reads CASSYSISEETQYF. The CDR3 DNA reads as TGTGCCAGCAGTTACTCGATATCAGAAGAGACCCAGTACTTC.

This clone showed up just a few times. The genes are TRBV9 and TRBJ1-1; 8 bases map to TRBD1. Looked up from germline, CDR1 is SGDLS and CDR2 is YYNGEE. J was trimmed by 1 base and V by 4 bases; bases with no gene match: 9. CDR3 size: 16 residues. As DNA, the CDR3 is TGTGCCAGCAGCTCGCGACAGGGGAATGGGAACACTGAAGCTTTCTTT. It translates to CASSSRQGNGNTEAFF.

V usage is TRBV11-3 and J usage is TRBJ2-1; D perhaps matches TRBD2 (6 bases). The V end was cut by 5 bases, the J end by 6 bases, with 20 bases between. Germline V gene lookup returns CDR1 SGHNT and CDR2 YENEEA. This CDR3 contains 16 residues. The CDR3 bases are TGTGCCAGCAGCCGCTGGGGACTGGGGCGAGGCAATGAGCAGTTCTTC. This encodes CASSRWGLGRGNEQFF.

This clone was counted once. The V and J genes are TRBV27 and TRBJ2-1; D possibly corresponds to TRBD1 (5 bases). Per germline, CDR1 MNHEY and CDR2 SMNVEV (reference sequence). The CDR3 has 14 amino acids. V lost 8 bases, J lost 3 bases, and 14 bases lay in between. CDR3 nucleotide sequence: TGTGCCAGCGGATTCGGACACCACTACAATGAGCAGTTCTTC. It translates to CASGFGHHYNEQFF.

This chain connects TRBV6-1 to TRBJ2-1; 8 bases match TRBD1. CDR1 and CDR2 (germline): MNHNS, SASEGT. The V segment lost 3 bases and the J segment 0 bases; nucleotides outside the gene matches: 7. The CDR3 has 17 residues. CDR3 region: CASSDQFGQGSYNEQFF. In nucleotides, the CDR3 is TGTGCCAGCAGTGATCAGTTTGGACAGGGCTCCTACAATGAGCAGTTCTTC.

The CDR3 nucleotides are TGCGCCAGCAGCCAAGAGCAGGAGGACAGCTATGGCTACACCTTC. This encodes CASSQEQEDSYGYTF. The chain employs TRBV4-3 and TRBJ1-2; perhaps TRBD1 as D (6 bases). The V end was cut by 0 bases, the J end by 4 bases, with 12 bases between. The CDR3 is made up of 15 amino acids. Germline V gene data show CDR1 as LGHNA and CDR2 as YSLEER.

The V call is TRBV11-2, the J call TRBJ2-3, with 8 nucleotides matching TRBD2. The CDR3 runs 14 residues. V shed 5 bases and J 2 bases; nucleotides not matched to a gene: 3. Germline V lookup: CDR1 SGHAT, CDR2 FQNNGV. The CDR3 reads CASSAGGATDTQYF. In nucleotides, the CDR3 is TGTGCCAGCAGCGCGGGGGGTGCCACAGATACGCAGTATTTT. Supplemented by reference TRBV11-2 and TRBJ2-3, the full variable domain reads EAGVAQSPRYKIIEKRQSVAFWCNPISGHATLYWYQQILGQGPKLLIQFQNNGVVDDSQLPKDRFSAERLKGVDSTLKIQPAKLEDSAVYLCASSAGGATDTQYFGPGTRLTVL.

This chain uses TRBV19 with TRBJ1-5, with TRBD1 as a possible D gene (6 bases). Deletions cut 6 bases from V and 1 base from J, with 13 bases between. Germline loops: CDR1 LNHDA, CDR2 SQIVND (reference sequence). The CDR3 is 15 residues long. CDR3 sequence (DNA): TGTGCCAGTAGCCCTCTGAGGGGGAGCAATCAGCCCCAGCATTTT. This encodes CASSPLRGSNQPQHF. Drawing the rest from reference TRBV19 and TRBJ1-5, the complete variable domain is DGGITQSPKYLFRKEGQNVTLSCEQNLNHDAMYWYRQDPGQGLRLIYYSQIVNDFQKGDIAEGYSVSREKKESFPLTVTSAQKNPTAFYLCASSPLRGSNQPQHFGDGTRLSIL.

The rearrangement uses TRBV18 and TRBJ2-7; D possibly corresponds to TRBD2 (5 bases). The CDR3 runs to 14 residues. The V gene lost 4 bases and the J gene lost 0 bases, with 10 bases spanning the gap. CDR1 is KGHSH and CDR2 is LQKENI in the germline V gene. Here the CDR3 DNA reads TGTGCCAGCTCACTAACGGGAAGCTCCTACGAGCAGTACTTC. Translated, it gives CASSLTGSSYEQYF.

The chain is built from TRBV4-2 and TRBJ2-7; 9 bases map to TRBD2. Germline trimming cut 3 bases from V and 2 bases from J; bases unmatched to any gene: 8. The germline CDR1 and CDR2 sequences are LGHNA and YNFKEQ. The CDR3 is made up of 16 amino acids. CDR3 DNA: TGTGCCAGCAGCCAGACGACCCCTAGCGGGGCCTACGAGCAGTACTTC. This codes for CASSQTTPSGAYEQYF.

This chain uses TRBV5-5 with TRBJ1-5; D ambiguous. Germline-derived CDR1 and CDR2 are SGHKS and YYEKEE (reference sequence). The CDR3 length is 15 residues. V was pared by 4 bases and J by 7 bases, with 18 bases between. CDR3 bases: TGTGCCAGCAGCCGTACTACTTCAATCGGACAGCCCCAGCATTTT. Protein: CASSRTTSIGQPQHF.

A few counts support this clone. In DNA, the CDR3 is TGCAGCGTGCTCGCGGAGCAGGGGGGTGCGTCCGGGGAGCTGTTTTTT. Protein: CSVLAEQGGASGELFF. V and J are TRBV29-1 and TRBJ2-2; TRBD1 might be the D (7 bases). CDR1 SQVTM and CDR2 ANQGSEA come from the germline V gene. The CDR3 loop spans 16 amino acids. Deletions cut 6 bases from V and 6 bases from J, with 23 bases between.

This clone turned up a few times. The gene calls are TRBV29-1 and TRBJ2-5; no reliable D call. The V and J ends lost 5 bases and 0 bases respectively, with 7 bases between them. This CDR3 contains 12 residues. The germline CDR1 and CDR2 sequences are SQVTM and ANQGSEA. Here the CDR3 reads CSVRADQETQYF. The CDR3 DNA follows: TGCAGCGTTAGAGCCGACCAAGAGACCCAGTACTTC.